This T cell receptor (beta chain) was obtained from a study of CD8+CD57+ T cells in acquired aplastic anemia (dated by TCRdb to 2016 to 2018). Some background on the complete study: A mean of about 3.2 ug of DNA, ranging from roughly 0.2 to 27.4 ug, was extracted from sorted CD4+ and CD8+ cells. CD8+CD57+ expansion was defined as a frequency above the mean frequency observed in healthy subjects. The study at large found these results: Some 30 CD8+ CDR3 sequences were shared between patients and controls but appeared highly expressed in patients and within their immunodominant clones. Patients and healthy controls showed no significant difference in CD8+ Simpson's diversity (P=0.060).

Genomic DNA was used as template for profiling of TCR beta VDJ combinations and CDR3 sequences. TCR repertoire sequencing was run on an Illumina HiSeq 2000. Regarding the original processing steps: Repertoire assessment relied on Simpson's diversity index, CDR3 size and DJ length profiles, and TRBV/TRBJ rearrangement plots. The most abundant DNA sequence in the deep sequencing data was taken as the immunodominant clone. CDR3 amino acid sequences were screened for sharing across subjects and were compared with published repertoires and the VDJdb database. TCRdb trimmed public reads at Q25 via fastp, called clones via MiXCR and kept in-frame beta chains. Each CDR3 protein appears once, grouped with its most common genes and DNA. The authors' filters were not applied to this entry. The sample profile shows around 430,000 distinct CDR3 sequences; around 30% of them were found once. About 0.8% of the sample is in the top ten clones.

Flow cytometry had shown CD8+CD57+ cell expansion in the patients selected for sequencing. Every patient had a diagnosis of severe acquired aplastic anemia based on International Study of Aplastic Anemia and Agranulocytosis and Camitta criteria. At the time blood was sampled, none of the patients had received any therapy. In this study, sorted CD4+ and CD8+ T cells from the blood of healthy subjects and of severe aplastic anemia patients had their TCR repertoires deep-sequenced. Patients were enrolled under clinicaltrials.gov protocols 00001620, 01623167, 00001397, 00071045, 00081523 and 00961064 in the USA. Ficoll-Paque density gradient centrifugation was used to isolate peripheral blood mononuclear cells. CD4+ and CD8+ T cells were sorted by FACS or magnetic beads before DNA extraction. V lost 7 bases and J lost 4 bases; the stretch between them is 14 bases long. The CDR3 sequence holds 14 residues, the cysteine and phenylalanine included. The DNA shown is the 42-base CDR3, in frame from base 1. From the germline V gene (reference sequence), CDR1 is LNHDA and CDR2 is SQIVND.

This clonotype showed up many times. Its antigen has not been determined. No quality values exist for individual bases; no much larger clone is one base distant. The receptor was derived from a human donor with aplastic anemia. This receptor chain uses TRBV19 and TRBJ1-5; a tentative D call is TRBD1 (6 bases match). The sample consisted of sorted CD4+, CD8+, or CD8+CD57+ T cells (not recorded which) from PBMCs. The CDR3 is CASNEGQKNQPQHF. The sequence in DNA is TGTGCCAGTAATGAAGGACAGAAGAATCAGCCCCAGCATTTT.